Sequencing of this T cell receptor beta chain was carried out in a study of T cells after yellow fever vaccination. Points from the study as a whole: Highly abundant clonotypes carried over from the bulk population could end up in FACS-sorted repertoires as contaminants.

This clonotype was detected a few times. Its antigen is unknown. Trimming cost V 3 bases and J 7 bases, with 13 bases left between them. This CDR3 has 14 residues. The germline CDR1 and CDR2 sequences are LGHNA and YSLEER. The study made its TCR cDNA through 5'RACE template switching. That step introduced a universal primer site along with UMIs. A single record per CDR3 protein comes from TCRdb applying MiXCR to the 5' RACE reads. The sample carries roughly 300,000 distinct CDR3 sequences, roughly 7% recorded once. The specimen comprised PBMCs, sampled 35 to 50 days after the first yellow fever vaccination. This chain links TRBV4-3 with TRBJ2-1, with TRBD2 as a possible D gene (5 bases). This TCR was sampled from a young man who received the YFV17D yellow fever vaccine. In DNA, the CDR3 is TGCGCCAGCAGCCAGAACCGGGGAACGAATGAGCAGTTCTTC. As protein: CASSQNRGTNEQFF.